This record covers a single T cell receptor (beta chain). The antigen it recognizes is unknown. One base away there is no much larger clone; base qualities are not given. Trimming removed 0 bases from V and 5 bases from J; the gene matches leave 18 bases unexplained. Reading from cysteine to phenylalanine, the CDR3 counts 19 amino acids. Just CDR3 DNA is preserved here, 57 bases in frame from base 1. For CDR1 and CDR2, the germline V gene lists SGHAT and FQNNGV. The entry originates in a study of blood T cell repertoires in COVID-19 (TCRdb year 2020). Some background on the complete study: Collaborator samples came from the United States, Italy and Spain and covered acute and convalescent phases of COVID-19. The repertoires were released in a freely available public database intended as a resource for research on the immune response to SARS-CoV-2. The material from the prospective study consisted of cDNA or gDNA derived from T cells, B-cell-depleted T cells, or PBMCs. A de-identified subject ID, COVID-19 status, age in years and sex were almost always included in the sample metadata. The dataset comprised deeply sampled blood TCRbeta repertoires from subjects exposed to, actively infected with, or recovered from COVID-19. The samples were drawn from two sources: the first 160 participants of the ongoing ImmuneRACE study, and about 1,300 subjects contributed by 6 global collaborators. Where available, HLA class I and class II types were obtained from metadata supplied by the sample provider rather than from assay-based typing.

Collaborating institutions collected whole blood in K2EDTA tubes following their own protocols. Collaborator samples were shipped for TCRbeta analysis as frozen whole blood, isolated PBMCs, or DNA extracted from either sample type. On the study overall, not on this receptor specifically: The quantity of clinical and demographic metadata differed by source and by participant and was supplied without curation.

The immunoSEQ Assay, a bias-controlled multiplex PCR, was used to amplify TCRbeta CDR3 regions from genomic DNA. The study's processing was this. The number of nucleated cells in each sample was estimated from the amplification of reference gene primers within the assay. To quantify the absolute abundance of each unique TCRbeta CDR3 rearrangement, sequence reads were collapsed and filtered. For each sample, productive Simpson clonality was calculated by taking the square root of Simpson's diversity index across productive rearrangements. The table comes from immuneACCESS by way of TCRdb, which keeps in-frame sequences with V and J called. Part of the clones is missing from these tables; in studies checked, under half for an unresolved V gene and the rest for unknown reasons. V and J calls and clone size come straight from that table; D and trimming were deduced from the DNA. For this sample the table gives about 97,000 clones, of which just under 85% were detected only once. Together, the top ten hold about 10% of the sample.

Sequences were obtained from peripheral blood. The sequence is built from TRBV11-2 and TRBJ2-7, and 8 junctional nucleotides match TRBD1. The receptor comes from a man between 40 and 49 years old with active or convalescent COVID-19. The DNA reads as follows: TGTGCCAGCAGCTTAGAAGCGCCAGGTGGGCAGGGGGCTTTCGACGAGCAGTACTTC. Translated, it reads CASSLEAPGGQGAFDEQYF.